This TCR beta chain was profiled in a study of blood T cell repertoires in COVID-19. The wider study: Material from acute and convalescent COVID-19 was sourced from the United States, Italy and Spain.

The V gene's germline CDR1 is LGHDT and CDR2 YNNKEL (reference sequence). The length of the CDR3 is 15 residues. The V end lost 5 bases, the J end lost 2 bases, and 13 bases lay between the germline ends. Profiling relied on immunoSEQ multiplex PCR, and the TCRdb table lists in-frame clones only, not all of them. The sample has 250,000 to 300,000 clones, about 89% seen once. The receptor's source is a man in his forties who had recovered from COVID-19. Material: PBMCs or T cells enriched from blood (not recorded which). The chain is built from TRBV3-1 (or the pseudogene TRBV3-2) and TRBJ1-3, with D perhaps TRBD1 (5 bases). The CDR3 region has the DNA TGTGCCAGCAGCTCTTTAGGGGTGCCTGGAAACACCATATATTTT. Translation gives CASSSLGVPGNTIYF.